Detailed here is one TCR beta chain. The same CDR3 can be traced to other DNA sequences in this sample. The sample comes from a study of shared clonotypes between healthy human individuals. Measured with immunoSEQ multiplex PCR; TCRdb has only the in-frame clones, and not every one. The repertoire holds approximately 2.3 million clones, approximately 93% seen once, with around 0.4% in the top ten. Germline V gene data show CDR1 as SGHRS and CDR2 as YFSETQ. The CDR3 length is 15 residues. Trimming at V came to 4 bases and at J to 2 bases, leaving 7 bases not matched to a gene. This sequence joins TRBV5-1 and TRBJ2-7; 9 positions match TRBD1. Sequencing was carried out using naive CD4+ T cells from PBMCs. Regarding subset: CD45RA+ positively selected. This sequence originates from a man aged 18 to 29 in good health. Some clones in this sample may be carry-over from other donors' samples. CDR3 coding DNA: TGCGCCAGCAGCCCACAGGGACAGGGCACCTACGAGCAGTACTTC. It translates to CASSPQGQGTYEQYF.